This T cell receptor beta chain was documented in a study of OX40 agonist ivuxolimab in advanced cancers. Notes on the research overall: The costimulatory receptor OX40 (CD134) was targeted by ivuxolimab, a fully human IgG2 agonistic monoclonal antibody. Partial responses were achieved by three dose-escalation patients, of whom one had hepatocellular carcinoma and two had cutaneous melanoma. The paper describes the monotherapy dose-escalation part (N of about 47 patients) of the phase I trial of ivuxolimab. Intravenous ivuxolimab was administered to patients every 2 weeks at six dose levels: 0.01, 0.1, 0.3, 1.5, 3 and 10 mg/kg. Prior anti-PD-1, anti-PD-L1 or anti-CTLA-4 therapy was permitted, and checkpoint inhibitors had been received by more than 35% of dose-escalation patients. The dose-escalation cohort was about 86% male with a mean age of approximately 60 years, ranging from roughly 23 to 85. Peripheral TCRbeta sequencing was intended to test whether TCR sequence diversity was altered and clonal T-cell expansion was caused by ivuxolimab. Among the 52 dose-escalation patients, approximately 20 had hepatocellular carcinoma, approximately 15 melanoma, 9 renal cell carcinoma and 9 head and neck cancer. The paper as a whole reports these results and caveats: At doses of 0.1 to 3.0 mg/kg, clonal expansion of both CD4+ and CD8+ blood T cells was observed from baseline to week 6. The antigen specificity of the peripheral T cells that underwent clonal expansion was not determined. Partial responders in the 0.1-3.0 mg/kg groups had among the lowest normalized peripheral clonal expansion, especially among CD8+ T cells. Low levels of normalized T-cell clonal expansion were also seen in some patients who did not respond. On average, CD8+ T cells showed more expanded clones than CD4+ T cells after ivuxolimab.

The trial excluded patients who had a history of autoimmune disease or who were on systemic immunosuppression. Peripheral blood for TCR sequencing was drawn from every dose cohort at baseline, at cycle 4 day 1 and at cycle 7 day 1. Samples were obtained from an open-label, multicenter, first-in-human phase I dose-escalation trial of ivuxolimab. Adults with locally advanced or metastatic head and neck squamous cell, hepatocellular, melanoma or renal cell carcinoma were enrolled in the trial. Before TCR sequencing, CD4+ T cells and CD8+ T cells from peripheral blood were sorted into separate populations. The sample holds one count of this clone. Its antigen has not been determined. No base quality information exists; no much larger clone differs at one position. The CDR3 contains 14 residues, cysteine and phenylalanine counted. Of all the DNA, just the CDR3 is kept, 42 bases in frame from base 1. V is pruned by 8 bases and J by 4 bases, leaving 5 bases of the junction without a gene match. Per the germline V gene (reference sequence), LNHDA is the CDR1 and SQIVND is the CDR2.

For sequencing of the TCRbeta CDR3 region, genomic DNA was extracted from the sorted cells. TCRbeta CDR3 regions were sequenced using the immunoSEQ Assay. TCRdb re-hosts the immuneACCESS table, in-frame sequences only. Its copies lack some clones; in the studies checked, an unresolved V gene accounts for under half of them, and the cause for the rest is not known. The sample has approximately 18,000 clones on record, 82% of them singletons. In total, the top ten clones hold approximately 2.5% of the sample. This receptor was obtained from an adult with an advanced solid tumor such as melanoma, head and neck, liver or kidney cancer. This chain joins TRBV19 to TRBJ2-5, and TRBD2 aligns with 12 junction nucleotides. The sequencing used CD4+ or CD8+ T cells sorted from blood, collected in a trial of the OX40 agonist ivuxolimab. The nucleotide sequence is given as TGTGCCAGTCTAGCGGGAGGGCCGGGAGAGACCCAGTACTTC. Its protein product is CASLAGGPGETQYF.